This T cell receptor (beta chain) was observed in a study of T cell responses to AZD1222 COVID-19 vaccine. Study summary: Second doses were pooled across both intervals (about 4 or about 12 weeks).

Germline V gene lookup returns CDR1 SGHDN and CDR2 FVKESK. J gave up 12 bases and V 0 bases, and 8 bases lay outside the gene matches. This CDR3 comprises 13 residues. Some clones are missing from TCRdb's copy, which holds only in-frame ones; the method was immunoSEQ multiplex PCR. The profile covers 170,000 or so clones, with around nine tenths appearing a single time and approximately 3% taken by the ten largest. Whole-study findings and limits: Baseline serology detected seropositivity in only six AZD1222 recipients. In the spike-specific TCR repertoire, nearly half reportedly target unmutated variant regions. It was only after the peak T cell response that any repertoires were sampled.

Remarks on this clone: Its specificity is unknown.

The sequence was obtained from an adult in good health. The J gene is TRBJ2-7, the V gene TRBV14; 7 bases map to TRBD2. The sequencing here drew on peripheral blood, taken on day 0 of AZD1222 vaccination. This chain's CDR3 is CASSQDWEGPWYF. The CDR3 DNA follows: TGTGCCAGCAGCCAAGACTGGGAGGGGCCCTGGTACTTC.